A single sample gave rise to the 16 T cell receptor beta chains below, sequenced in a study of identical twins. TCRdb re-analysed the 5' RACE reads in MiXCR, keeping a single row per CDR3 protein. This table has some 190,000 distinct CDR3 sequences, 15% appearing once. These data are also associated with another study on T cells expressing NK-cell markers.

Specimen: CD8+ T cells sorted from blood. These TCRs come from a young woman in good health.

The CDR3 region has the DNA TGTGCCAGCAGCCTTCCCGACAGGGCAGATACGCAGTATTTT. Translating gives CASSLPDRADTQYF. The chain couples TRBV7-9 to TRBJ2-3, with 7 bases fitting TRBD1. The CDR3 spans 14 residues. V gave up 5 bases and J gave up 4 bases; unmatched junction bases: 6. Germline CDR1 SEHNR, CDR2 FQNEAQ (reference sequence).

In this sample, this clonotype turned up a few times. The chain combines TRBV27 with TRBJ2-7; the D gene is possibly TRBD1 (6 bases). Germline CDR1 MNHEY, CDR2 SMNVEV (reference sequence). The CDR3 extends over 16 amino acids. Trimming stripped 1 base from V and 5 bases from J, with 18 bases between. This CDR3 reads CASSLFTGNLGNEQYF. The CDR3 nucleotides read TGTGCCAGCAGTTTATTTACAGGGAACCTCGGAAACGAGCAGTACTTC.

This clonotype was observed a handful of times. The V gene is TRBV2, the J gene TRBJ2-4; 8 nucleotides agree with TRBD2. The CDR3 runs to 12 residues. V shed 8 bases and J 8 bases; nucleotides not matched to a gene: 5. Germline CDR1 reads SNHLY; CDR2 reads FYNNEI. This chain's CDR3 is CASQGTRYIQYF. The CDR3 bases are TGTGCCAGCCAAGGGACTAGGTACATTCAGTACTTC.

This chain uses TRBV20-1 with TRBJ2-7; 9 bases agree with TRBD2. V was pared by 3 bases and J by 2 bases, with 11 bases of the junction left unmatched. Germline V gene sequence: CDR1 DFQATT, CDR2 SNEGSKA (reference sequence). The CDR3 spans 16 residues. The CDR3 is CSARTLTSGSTYEQYF. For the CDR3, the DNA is TGCAGTGCTAGGACTCTAACTAGCGGGTCCACCTACGAGCAGTACTTC.

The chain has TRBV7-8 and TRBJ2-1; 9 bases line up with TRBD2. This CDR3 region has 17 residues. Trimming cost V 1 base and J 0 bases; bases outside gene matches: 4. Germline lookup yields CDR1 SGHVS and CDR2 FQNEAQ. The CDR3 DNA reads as TGTGCCAGCAGCTTAGGCGGTAGCGGGAGCTCCTACAATGAGCAGTTCTTC. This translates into CASSLGGSGSSYNEQFF.

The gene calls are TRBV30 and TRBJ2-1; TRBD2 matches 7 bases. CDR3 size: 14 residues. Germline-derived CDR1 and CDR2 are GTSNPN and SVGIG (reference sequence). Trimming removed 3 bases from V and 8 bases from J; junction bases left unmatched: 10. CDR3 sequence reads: CAWRIEGGPHEQFF. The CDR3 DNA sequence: TGTGCCTGGAGGATAGAGGGAGGGCCTCATGAGCAGTTCTTC.

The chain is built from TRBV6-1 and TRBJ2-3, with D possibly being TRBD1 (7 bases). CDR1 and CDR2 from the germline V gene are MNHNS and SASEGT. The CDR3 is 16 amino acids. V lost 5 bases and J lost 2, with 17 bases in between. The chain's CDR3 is CASSITGEEATDTQYF. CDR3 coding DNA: TGTGCCAGCAGTATTACAGGGGAGGAGGCCACAGATACGCAGTATTTT.

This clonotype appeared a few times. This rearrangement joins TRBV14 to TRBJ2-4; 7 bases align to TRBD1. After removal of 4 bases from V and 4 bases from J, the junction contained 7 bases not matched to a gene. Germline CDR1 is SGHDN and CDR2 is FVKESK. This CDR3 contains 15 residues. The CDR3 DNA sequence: TGTGCCAGCAGCCTTCCCGGGACAGAAAAAAACATTCAGTACTTC. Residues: CASSLPGTEKNIQYF.

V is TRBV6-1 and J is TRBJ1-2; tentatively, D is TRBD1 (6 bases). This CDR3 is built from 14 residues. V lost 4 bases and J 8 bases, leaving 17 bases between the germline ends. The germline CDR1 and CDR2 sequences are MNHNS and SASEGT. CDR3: CASSAGRTVNGYTF. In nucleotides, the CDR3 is TGTGCCAGCAGTGCTGGTCGGACAGTAAACGGCTACACCTTC.

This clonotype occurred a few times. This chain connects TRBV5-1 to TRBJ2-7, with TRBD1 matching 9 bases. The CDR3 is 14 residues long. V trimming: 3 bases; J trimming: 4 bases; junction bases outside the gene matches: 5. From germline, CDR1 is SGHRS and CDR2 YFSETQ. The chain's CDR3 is CASSWTGAGYEQYF. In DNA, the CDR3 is TGCGCCAGCAGCTGGACAGGGGCTGGGTACGAGCAGTACTTC.

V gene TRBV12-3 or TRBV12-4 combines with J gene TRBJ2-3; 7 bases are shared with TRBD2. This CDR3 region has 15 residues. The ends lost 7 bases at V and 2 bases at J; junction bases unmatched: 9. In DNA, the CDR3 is TGTGCCAGCATCCTGGGGGGGGACCACACAGATACGCAGTATTTT. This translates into CASILGGDHTDTQYF.

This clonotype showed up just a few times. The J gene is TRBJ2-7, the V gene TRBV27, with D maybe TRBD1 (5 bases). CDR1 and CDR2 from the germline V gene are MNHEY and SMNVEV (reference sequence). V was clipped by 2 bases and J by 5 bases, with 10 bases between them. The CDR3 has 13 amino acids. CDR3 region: CASSLRGIDEQYF. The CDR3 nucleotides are TGTGCCAGCAGTTTAAGGGGCATCGACGAGCAGTACTTC.

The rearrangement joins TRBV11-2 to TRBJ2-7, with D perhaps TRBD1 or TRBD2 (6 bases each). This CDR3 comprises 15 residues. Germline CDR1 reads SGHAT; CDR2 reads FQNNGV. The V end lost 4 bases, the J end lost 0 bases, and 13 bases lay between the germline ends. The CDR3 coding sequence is TGTGCCAGCAGCTGGCGGGACACACGCTCCTACGAGCAGTACTTC. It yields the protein CASSWRDTRSYEQYF.

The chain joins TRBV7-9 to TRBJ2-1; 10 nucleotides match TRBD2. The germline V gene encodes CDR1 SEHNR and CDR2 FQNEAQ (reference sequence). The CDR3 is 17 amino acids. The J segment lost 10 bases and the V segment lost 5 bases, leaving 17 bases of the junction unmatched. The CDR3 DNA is TGTGCCAGCAGCCCCCCCGTTTCCCGTCTAGCGGGAGACGAGCAGTTCTTC. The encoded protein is CASSPPVSRLAGDEQFF.

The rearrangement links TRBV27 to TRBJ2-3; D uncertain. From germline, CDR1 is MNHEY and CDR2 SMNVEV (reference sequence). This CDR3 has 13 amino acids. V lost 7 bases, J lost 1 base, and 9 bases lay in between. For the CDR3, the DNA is TGTGCCAGCAAAACCTCTGGCACAGATACGCAGTATTTT. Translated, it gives CASKTSGTDTQYF.

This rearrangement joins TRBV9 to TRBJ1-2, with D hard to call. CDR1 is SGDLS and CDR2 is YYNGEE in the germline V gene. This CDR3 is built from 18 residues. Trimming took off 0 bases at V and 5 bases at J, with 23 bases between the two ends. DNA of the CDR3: TGTGCCAGCAGCGTAGCTGCTTTCCCTGCGGGCTTCGTTTATGGCTACACCTTC. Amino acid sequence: CASSVAAFPAGFVYGYTF.